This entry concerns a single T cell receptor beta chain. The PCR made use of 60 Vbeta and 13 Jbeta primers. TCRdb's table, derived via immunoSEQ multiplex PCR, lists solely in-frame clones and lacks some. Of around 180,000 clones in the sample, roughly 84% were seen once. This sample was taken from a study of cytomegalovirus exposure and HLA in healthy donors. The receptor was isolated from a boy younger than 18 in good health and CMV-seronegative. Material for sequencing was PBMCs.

The CDR3 region is CASPAGNSGVEQYF. The CDR3 DNA reads TGTGCCAGCCCTGCGGGGAACAGCGGGGTCGAGCAGTACTTC. The chain carries TRBV6-1 and TRBJ2-7; 7 positions match TRBD2. The CDR3 has 14 amino acids. V was clipped by 8 bases and J by 6 bases; unmatched bases: 13. Germline assignment: CDR1 MNHNS and CDR2 SASEGT.